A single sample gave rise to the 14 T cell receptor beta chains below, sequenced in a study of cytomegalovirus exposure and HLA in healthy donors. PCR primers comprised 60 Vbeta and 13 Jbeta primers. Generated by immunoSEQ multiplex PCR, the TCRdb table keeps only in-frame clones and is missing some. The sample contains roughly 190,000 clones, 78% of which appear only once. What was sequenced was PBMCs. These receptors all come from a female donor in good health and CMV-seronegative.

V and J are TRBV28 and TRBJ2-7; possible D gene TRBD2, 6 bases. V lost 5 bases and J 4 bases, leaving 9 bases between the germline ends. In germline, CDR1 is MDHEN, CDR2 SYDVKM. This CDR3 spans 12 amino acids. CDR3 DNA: TGTGCCAGCAGTCCGGCGGGGTACGAGCAGTACTTC. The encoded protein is CASSPAGYEQYF.

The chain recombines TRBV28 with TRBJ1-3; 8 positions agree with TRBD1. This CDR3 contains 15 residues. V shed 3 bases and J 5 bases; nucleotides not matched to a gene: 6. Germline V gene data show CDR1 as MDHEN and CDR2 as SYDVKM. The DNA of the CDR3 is TGTGCCAGCAGTTTCGCGAGGACAGGGCGAAACACCATATATTTT. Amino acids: CASSFARTGRNTIYF.

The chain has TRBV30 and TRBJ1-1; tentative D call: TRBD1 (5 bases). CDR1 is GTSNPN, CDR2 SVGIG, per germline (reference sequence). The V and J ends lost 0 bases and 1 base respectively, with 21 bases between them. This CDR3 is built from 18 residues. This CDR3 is CAWSVQVIESRWNTEAFF. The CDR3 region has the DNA TGTGCCTGGAGTGTACAGGTTATCGAGAGTAGATGGAACACTGAAGCTTTCTTT.

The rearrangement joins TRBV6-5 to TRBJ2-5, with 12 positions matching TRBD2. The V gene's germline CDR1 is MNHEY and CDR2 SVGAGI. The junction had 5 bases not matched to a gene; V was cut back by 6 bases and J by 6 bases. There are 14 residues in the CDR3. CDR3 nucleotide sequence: TGTGCCAGCAGGAAACTAGCGGGAGGACAGACCCAGTACTTC. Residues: CASRKLAGGQTQYF.

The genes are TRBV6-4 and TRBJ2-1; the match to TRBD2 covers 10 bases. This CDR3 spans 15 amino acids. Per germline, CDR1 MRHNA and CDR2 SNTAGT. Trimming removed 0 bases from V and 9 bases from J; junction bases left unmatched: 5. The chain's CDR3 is CASSDSLAGGREQFF. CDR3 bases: TGTGCCAGCAGTGACTCATTAGCGGGGGGACGTGAGCAGTTCTTC.

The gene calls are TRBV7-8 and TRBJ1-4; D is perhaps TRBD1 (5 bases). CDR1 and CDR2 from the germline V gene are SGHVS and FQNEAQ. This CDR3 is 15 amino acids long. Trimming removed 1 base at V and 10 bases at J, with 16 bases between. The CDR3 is CASSLDLREGRKLFF. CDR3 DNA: TGTGCCAGCAGCTTAGATCTCAGGGAGGGGAGAAAACTGTTTTTT.

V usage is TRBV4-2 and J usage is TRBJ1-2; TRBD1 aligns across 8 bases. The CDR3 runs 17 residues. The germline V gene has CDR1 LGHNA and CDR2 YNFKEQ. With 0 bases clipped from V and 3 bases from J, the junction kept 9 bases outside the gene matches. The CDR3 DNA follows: TGTGCCAGCAGCCAAGATCATCGGACAGGGTATCACTATGGCTACACCTTC. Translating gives CASSQDHRTGYHYGYTF.

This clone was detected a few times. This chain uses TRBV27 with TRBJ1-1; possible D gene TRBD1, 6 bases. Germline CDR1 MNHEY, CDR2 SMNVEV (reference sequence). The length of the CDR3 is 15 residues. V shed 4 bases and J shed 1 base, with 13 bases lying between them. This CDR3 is CASSSYRVGNTEAFF. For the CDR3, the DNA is TGTGCCAGCAGTTCCTACAGGGTGGGGAACACTGAAGCTTTCTTT.

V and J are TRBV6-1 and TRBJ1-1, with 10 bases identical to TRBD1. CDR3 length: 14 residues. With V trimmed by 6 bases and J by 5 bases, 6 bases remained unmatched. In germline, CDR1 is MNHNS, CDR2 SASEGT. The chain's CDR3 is CASRGTGVRTEAFF. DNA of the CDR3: TGTGCCAGCAGGGGGACAGGGGTTAGGACTGAAGCTTTCTTT.

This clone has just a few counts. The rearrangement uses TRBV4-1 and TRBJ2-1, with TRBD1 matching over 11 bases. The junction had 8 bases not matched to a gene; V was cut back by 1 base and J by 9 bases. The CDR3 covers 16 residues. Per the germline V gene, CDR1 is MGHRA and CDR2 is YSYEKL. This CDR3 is CASSQVGGQGGGEQFF. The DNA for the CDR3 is TGCGCCAGCAGCCAAGTGGGGGGACAGGGGGGCGGTGAGCAGTTCTTC.

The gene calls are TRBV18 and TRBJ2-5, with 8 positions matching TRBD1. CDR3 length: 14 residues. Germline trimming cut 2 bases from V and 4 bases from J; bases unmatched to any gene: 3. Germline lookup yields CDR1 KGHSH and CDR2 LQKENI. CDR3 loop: CASSPAGGLETQYF. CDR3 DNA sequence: TGTGCCAGCTCACCAGCAGGGGGCCTAGAGACCCAGTACTTC.

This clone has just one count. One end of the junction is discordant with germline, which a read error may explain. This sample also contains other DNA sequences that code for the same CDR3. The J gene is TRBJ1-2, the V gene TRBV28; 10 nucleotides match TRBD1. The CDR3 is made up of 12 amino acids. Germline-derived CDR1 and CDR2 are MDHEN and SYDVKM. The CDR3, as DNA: TGCGCCATTCCGGGACAGGGGATCGGCTACACCTTC. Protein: CAIPGQGIGYTF.

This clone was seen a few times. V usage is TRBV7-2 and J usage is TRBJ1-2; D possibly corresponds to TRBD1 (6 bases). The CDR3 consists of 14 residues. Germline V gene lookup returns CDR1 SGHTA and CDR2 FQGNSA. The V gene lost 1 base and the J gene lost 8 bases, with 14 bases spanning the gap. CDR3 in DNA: TGTGCCAGCAGCTTAGGGGGGGGGCCAGGGGGCTACACCTTC. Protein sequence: CASSLGGGPGGYTF.

The CDR3 is CASSFKPPPLKQGNTEAFF. CDR3 bases: TGTGCCAGCAGTTTTAAACCCCCACCCCTCAAACAGGGAAACACTGAAGCTTTCTTT. V is TRBV6-4 and J is TRBJ1-1; a possible D gene is TRBD1 (6 bases). The CDR3 is made up of 19 amino acids. V lost 5 bases and J 2 bases, leaving 27 bases between the germline ends. The germline V gene encodes CDR1 MRHNA and CDR2 SNTAGT.